The rows below give T cell receptor beta chains drawn from one sample of a study of T cell repertoires in cytomegalovirus infection. From the reads, TCRdb called clonotypes with MiXCR, one entry per CDR3 protein. The sample gives some 120,000 distinct CDR3 sequences, roughly a tenth of which show up once; 25% to 40% is in the top ten. For these TCRs, the target antigens are not known. Sequenced sample: PBMCs, sequenced either directly or after in vitro stimulation (not recorded which). The receptors come from a human donor in good health (CMV status not recorded). Some clones in this sample may be carry-over from other donors' samples. Each CDR3 is given with its conserved first and last residue. A D gene is named only where the DNA matches it firmly. Expanded clones get a size class; other rows say once, few or many, or leave the size out.

J | D | size | V | DNA | CDR3
TRBJ2-1 | TRBD1 | few | TRBV18 | TGTGCCAGCTCACCAAAGGATGGGACAGGGGGCTTTAATGAGCAGTTCTTC | CASSPKDGTGGFNEQFF
TRBJ1-1 | NA | few | TRBV7-9 | TGTGCCAGTCGGGGCCCAGGGCTGAACACTGAAGCTTTCTTT | CASRGPGLNTEAFF
TRBJ1-5 | NA | few | TRBV30 | TGTGCCTGGAGTCCAGGGCACGGGACAAAGGACAATCAGCCCCAGCATTTT | CAWSPGHGTKDNQPQHF
TRBJ1-3 | TRBD1 | NA | TRBV10-2 | TGCGCCAGCAGGGCCCGGGACAGGGGGCTTGCGTTTTCTGGAAACACCATATATTTT | CASRARDRGLAFSGNTIYF
TRBJ2-2 | TRBD1 | many | TRBV7-8 | TGTGCCAGCAGCTTAGCCAGGGGGCAGAACACCGGGGAGCTGTTTTTT | CASSLARGQNTGELFF
TRBJ1-6 | TRBD1 | few | TRBV7-2 | TGTGCCAGCAGCTTAATAGGCCAGGGGGGCAATTCACCCCTCCACTTT | CASSLIGQGGNSPLHF
TRBJ1-5 | TRBD1 | NA | TRBV19 | TGTGCCAGTAGTATGCGGACCGGGACAGTCAATCAGCCCCAGCATTTT | CASSMRTGTVNQPQHF
TRBJ2-2 | TRBD1 | NA | TRBV28 | TGTGCCAGCACCGAGGGGGCGCGGTGGTCCGGGGAGCTGTTTTTT | CASTEGARWSGELFF
TRBJ1-2 | NA | NA | TRBV6-5 | TGTGCCAGCTGGGGGGAGGGAAAGGAGGATGGCTACACCTTC | CASWGEGKEDGYTF
TRBJ2-7 | NA | NA | TRBV7-9 | TGTGCCAGCAGCCAGATACAAAACGAGCAGTACTTC | CASSQIQNEQYF
TRBJ2-5 | TRBD1 | few | TRBV7-2 | TGTGCCAGCAGCTTAGACAGGGGTAGTGAGACCCAGTACTTC | CASSLDRGSETQYF